This T cell receptor (beta chain) came from a study of early T cells in non-severe SARS-CoV-2 infection. The CDR3 runs to 15 residues. The germline V and J ends were trimmed by 2 bases and 3 bases, with 14 bases remaining between them. Germline CDR1 is MNHEY and CDR2 is SMNVEV (reference sequence). TCRdb re-called the 5' RACE reads through MiXCR, storing one row per CDR3 protein. The data hold some 66,000 distinct CDR3 sequences, with around 13% observed a single time. In the case of this clonotype: Its antigen is not identified.

Notes on the study in general: The study's VDJdb matching favored anti-spike CD8 responses and missed private and CD4 specificities.

The chain couples TRBV27 to TRBJ2-7; D remains unclear. The sample taken for sequencing was whole blood. The origin of this receptor is an adult who was a healthcare worker with PCR-confirmed SARS-CoV-2 infection or an uninfected control (not recorded which). The CDR3, as DNA: TGTGCCAGCAGTTTAGAGCTGGGGTCGTACTACGAGCAGTACTTC. Translation gives CASSLELGSYYEQYF.